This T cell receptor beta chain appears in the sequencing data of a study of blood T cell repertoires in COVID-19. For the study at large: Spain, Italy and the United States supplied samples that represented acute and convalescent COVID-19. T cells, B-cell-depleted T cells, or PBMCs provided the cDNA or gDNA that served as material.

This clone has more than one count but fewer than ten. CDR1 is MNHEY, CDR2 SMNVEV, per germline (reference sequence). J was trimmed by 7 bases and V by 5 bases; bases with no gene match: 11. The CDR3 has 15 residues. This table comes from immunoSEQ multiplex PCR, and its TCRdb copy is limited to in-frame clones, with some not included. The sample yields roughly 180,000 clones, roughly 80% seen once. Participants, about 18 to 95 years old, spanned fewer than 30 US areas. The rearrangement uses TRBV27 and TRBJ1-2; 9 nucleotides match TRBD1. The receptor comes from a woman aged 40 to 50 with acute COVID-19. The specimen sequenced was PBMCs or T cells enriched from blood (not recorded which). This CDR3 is CASSSRDREWSGYTF. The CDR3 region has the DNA TGTGCCAGCAGTAGCCGGGACAGGGAATGGTCTGGCTACACCTTC.